This TCR beta chain emerged from a study of shared clonotypes between healthy human individuals. Donors included only healthy HIV-negative adults lacking recent acute infections or vaccinations. Tens of millions of PBMCs were counted before genomic DNA extraction. The authors distributed each subset's genomic DNA evenly over several immunoSEQ plates. Assay: immunoSEQ multiplex PCR; the TCRdb copy retains only in-frame clones and omits some. The table shows 470,000 or so clones, with around 73% occurring only once. V was clipped by 4 bases and J by 0 bases; unmatched bases: 2. The CDR3 covers 14 residues. Germline loops: CDR1 SGHTA, CDR2 FQGNSA.

Source material: PBMCs. V and J are TRBV7-2 and TRBJ1-1, with 7 bases identical to TRBD1. This clonotype was sampled from a woman in her thirties or forties in good health. Some clones in this sample may be carry-over from other donors' samples. In nucleotides, the CDR3 is TGTGCCAGCAGCTCACAGGGGATGAACACTGAAGCTTTCTTT. As protein: CASSSQGMNTEAFF.